This T cell receptor (beta chain) was sequenced for a study of a mutant IDH1 vaccine in newly diagnosed glioma. In the study overall: Eight vaccinations reached patients in weeks 1, 3, 5, 7, 11, 15, 19 and 23. Patients had received radiotherapy, temozolomide, or both previously, most receiving both.

Libraries were prepared by immunoSEQ multiplex PCR; TCRdb keeps only in-frame clonotypes and omits some of them. This table holds 60,000 or so clones, around 90% found once. V lost 1 base to trimming and J lost 1 base; unmatched junction nucleotides: 3. Germline V gene lookup returns CDR1 LNHNV and CDR2 YYDKDF (reference sequence). The CDR3 extends over 16 amino acids. The time point was: week 5, during vaccination. Vaccine doses each comprised 300 ug of mutant IDH1 20-mer peptide, with topical imiquimod. Donors had new IDH1-mutant astrocytomas of WHO grade 3 or 4 (ATRX-lost). Only one count was recorded for this clone. Its matching antigen is unknown.

The input for sequencing was PBMCs, taken from a glioma patient whose treatment included an IDH1 peptide vaccine. This TCR came from a woman aged 35 to 49 with glioma. The genes are TRBV15 and TRBJ2-5; 10 nucleotides line up with TRBD2. The DNA of the CDR3 is TGTGCCACCAGCAGAGGAATAGCGGGGGGCCAAGAGACCCAGTACTTC. Residues: CATSRGIAGGQETQYF.